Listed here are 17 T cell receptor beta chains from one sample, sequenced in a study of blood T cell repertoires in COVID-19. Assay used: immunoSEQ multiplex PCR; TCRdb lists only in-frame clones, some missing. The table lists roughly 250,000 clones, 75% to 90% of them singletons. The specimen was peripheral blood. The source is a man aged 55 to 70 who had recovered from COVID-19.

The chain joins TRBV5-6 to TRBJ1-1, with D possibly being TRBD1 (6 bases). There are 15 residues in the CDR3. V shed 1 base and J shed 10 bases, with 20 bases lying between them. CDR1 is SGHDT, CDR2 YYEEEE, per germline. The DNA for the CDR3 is TGTGCCAGCAGCTTGAGCCAGGGGCAAATCGGGCGAGCTTTCTTT. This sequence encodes CASSLSQGQIGRAFF.

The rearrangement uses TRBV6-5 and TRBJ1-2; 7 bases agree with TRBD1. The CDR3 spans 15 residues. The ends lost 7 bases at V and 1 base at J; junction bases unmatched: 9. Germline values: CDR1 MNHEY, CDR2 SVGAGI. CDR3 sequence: CASTPGSGGNYGYTF. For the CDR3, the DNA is TGTGCCAGCACCCCGGGGTCAGGGGGTAACTATGGCTACACCTTC.

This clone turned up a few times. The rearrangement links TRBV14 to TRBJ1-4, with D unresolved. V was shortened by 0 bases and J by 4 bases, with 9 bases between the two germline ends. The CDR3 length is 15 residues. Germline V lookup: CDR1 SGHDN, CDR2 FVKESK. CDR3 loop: CASSQDWRDNEKLFF. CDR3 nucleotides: TGTGCCAGCAGCCAAGATTGGAGGGATAATGAAAAACTGTTTTTT.

The CDR3 DNA is TGTGCCAGCAGCCAAGATCCGACTAGCGTTAACACCGGGGAGCTGTTTTTT. It yields the protein CASSQDPTSVNTGELFF. This chain joins TRBV4-2 and TRBJ2-2; 8 bases match TRBD2. This CDR3 spans 17 amino acids. The V and J ends lost 0 bases and 2 bases, in that order; junction bases with no gene match: 5. Germline CDR1 and CDR2: LGHNA and YNFKEQ.

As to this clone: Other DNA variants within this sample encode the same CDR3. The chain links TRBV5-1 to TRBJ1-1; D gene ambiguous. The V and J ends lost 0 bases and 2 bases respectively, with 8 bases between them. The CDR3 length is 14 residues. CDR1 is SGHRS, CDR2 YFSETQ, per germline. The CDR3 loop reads CASSLGAGNTEAFF. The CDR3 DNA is TGCGCCAGCAGCTTGGGGGCAGGTAACACTGAAGCTTTCTTT.

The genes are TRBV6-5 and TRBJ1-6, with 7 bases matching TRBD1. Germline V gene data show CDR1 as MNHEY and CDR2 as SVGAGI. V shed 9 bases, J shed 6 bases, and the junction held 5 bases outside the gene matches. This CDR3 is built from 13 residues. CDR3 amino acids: CASRQGSNSPLHF. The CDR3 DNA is TGTGCCAGTCGACAGGGAAGTAATTCACCCCTCCACTTT.

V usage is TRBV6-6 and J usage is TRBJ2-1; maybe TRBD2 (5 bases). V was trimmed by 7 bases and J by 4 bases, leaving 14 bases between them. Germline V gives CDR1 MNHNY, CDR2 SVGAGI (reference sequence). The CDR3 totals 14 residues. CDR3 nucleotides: TGTGCCAGCACCCTAGCTGTGGGGTACAATGAGCAGTTCTTC. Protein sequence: CASTLAVGYNEQFF.

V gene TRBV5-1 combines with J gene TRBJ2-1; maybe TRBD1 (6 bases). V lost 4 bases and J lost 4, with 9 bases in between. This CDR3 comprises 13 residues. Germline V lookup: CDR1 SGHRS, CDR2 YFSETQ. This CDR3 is CASSQQGYNEQFF. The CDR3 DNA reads TGCGCCAGCAGCCAACAGGGATACAATGAGCAGTTCTTC.

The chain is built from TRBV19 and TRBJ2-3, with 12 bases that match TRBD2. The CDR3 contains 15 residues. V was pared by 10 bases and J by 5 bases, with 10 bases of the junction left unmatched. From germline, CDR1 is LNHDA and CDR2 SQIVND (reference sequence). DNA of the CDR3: TGTGCCACTCGAACCCTAGCGGGGGGGATAGATACGCAGTATTTT. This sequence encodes CATRTLAGGIDTQYF.

The CDR3 loop reads CASSSRTGFNQPQHF. Here the CDR3 DNA reads TGTGCCAGCAGTTCCCGGACAGGGTTCAATCAGCCCCAGCATTTT. J is TRBJ1-5 and V is TRBV27; TRBD1 aligns across 8 bases. Germline CDR1 reads MNHEY; CDR2 reads SMNVEV (reference sequence). The CDR3 contains 15 residues. V dropped 4 bases and J dropped 3; count of bases not matched to a gene: 5.

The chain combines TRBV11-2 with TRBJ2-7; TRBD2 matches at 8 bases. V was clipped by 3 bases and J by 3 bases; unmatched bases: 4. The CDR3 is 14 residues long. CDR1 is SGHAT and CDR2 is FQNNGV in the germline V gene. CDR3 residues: CASSFGLAGYEQYF. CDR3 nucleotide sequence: TGTGCCAGCAGCTTCGGTCTAGCGGGCTACGAGCAGTACTTC.

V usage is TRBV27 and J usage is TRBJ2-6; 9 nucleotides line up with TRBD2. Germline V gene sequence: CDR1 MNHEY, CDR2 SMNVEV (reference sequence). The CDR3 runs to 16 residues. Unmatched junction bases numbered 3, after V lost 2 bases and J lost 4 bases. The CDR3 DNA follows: TGTGCCAGCAGTTTACAGCGGGGGGCCGGGGCCAACGTCCTGACTTTC. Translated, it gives CASSLQRGAGANVLTF.

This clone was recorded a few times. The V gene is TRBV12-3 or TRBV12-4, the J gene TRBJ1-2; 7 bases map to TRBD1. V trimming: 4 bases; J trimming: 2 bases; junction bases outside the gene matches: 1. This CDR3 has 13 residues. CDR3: CASSSTGNYGYTF. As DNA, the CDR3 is TGTGCCAGCAGTTCGACAGGGAACTATGGCTACACCTTC.

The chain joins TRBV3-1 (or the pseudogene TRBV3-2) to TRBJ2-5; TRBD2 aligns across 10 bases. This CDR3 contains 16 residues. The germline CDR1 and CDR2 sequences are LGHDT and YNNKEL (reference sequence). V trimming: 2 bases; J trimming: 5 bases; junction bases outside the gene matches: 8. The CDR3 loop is CASSQFLAGVAETQYF. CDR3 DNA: TGTGCCAGCAGCCAATTTCTAGCGGGGGTTGCGGAGACCCAGTACTTC.

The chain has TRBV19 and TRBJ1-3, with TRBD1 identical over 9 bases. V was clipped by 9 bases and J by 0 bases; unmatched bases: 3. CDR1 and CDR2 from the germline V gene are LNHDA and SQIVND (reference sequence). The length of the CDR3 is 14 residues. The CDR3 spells CASVGQGSGNTIYF. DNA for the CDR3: TGTGCCAGCGTGGGACAGGGCTCTGGAAACACCATATATTTT.

The DNA of the CDR3 is TGTGCCAGCTCACCATCCGGGACAGCCGTCGAGCAGTACTTC. Its translation: CASSPSGTAVEQYF. The V call is TRBV18, the J call TRBJ2-7; 7 bases fit TRBD1. J gave up 6 bases and V 2 bases, and 7 bases lay outside the gene matches. Germline CDR1 reads KGHSH; CDR2 reads LQKENI. This CDR3 is 14 amino acids long.

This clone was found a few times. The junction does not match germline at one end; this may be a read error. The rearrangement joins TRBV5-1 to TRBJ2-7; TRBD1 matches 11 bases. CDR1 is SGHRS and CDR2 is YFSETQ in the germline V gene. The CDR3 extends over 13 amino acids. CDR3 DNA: TGCGCCAGCAGCTTAAGGACAGGGGGCAGCCGGAGCTTC. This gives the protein CASSLRTGGSRSF.